This T cell receptor beta chain was sequenced for a study of T cells in localized non-small cell lung cancer. Notes on the study in general: Uninvolved adjacent lung, not tumor, had the highest T cell clonality.

CDR1 is MNHNY and CDR2 is SVGAGI in the germline V gene (reference sequence). V dropped 8 bases and J dropped 9; count of bases not matched to a gene: 4. The CDR3 has 13 amino acids. Worth noting for this clone: Its specificity is not known.

Some clones are missing from TCRdb's copy, which holds only in-frame ones; the method was immunoSEQ multiplex PCR. The table lists about 24,000 clones, about nine tenths of them singletons. The sequence was collected from a man aged 35-69 years with stage I squamous cell lung carcinoma. The sample was peripheral blood, taken before any cancer treatment. V and J are TRBV6-6 and TRBJ1-6, with TRBD1 matching 10 bases. CDR3 DNA sequence: TGTGCCAGCCGGGACAGGGGTAGTTCACCCCTCCACTTT. Its translation is CASRDRGSSPLHF.